This TCR beta chain appears in the sequencing data of a study of blood T cell repertoires in COVID-19. At the level of the study: Samples came from the United States, Italy and Spain, spanning acute and convalescent COVID-19. The cDNA or gDNA used as material had been derived from T cells, B-cell-depleted T cells, or PBMCs.

Authors' data handling: Scientists estimated how many nucleated cells there were by amplifying reference gene primers. Measured with immunoSEQ multiplex PCR; TCRdb has only the in-frame clones, and not every one. V and J calls and clone size come straight from that table; D and trimming were deduced from the DNA. The table includes 300,000 to 450,000 clones, 85% detected once. With 1 base clipped from V and 6 bases from J, the junction kept 2 bases outside the gene matches. This CDR3 is 14 amino acids long. Germline V CDR1 and CDR2: SGDLS, YYNGEE. This receptor was taken from a woman aged 18 to 35 with acute or convalescent COVID-19. The rearrangement joins TRBV9 to TRBJ2-2, with 8 bases that match TRBD1. Sequencing input: peripheral blood. The CDR3 sequence: CASSVNRGAGELFF. CDR3 nucleotide sequence: TGTGCCAGCAGCGTAAACAGGGGGGCCGGGGAGCTGTTTTTT.